The entry that follows covers one T cell receptor (beta chain) sequence. Its antigen remains unidentified. This specimen comes from a study of OX40 agonist ivuxolimab in advanced cancers. CDR1 is MDHEN and CDR2 is SYDVKM in the germline V gene. The CDR3 spans 14 residues. With V trimmed by 2 bases and J by 9 bases, 3 bases remained unmatched. Study results and limitations: No determination was made of the antigen specificity of the expanded peripheral T cells.

Assay used: immunoSEQ multiplex PCR; TCRdb lists only in-frame clones, some missing. The repertoire includes tens of thousands of clones, around 89% of them detected once, and over 9.5% sits in the top ten. The specimen comprised CD4+ or CD8+ T cells sorted from blood, sampled in a trial of the OX40 agonist ivuxolimab. The chain recombines TRBV28 with TRBJ2-1; 11 bases fit TRBD1. The clonotype originates from an adult with an advanced solid tumor such as melanoma, head and neck, liver or kidney cancer. CDR3 loop: CASSLVDRGLEQFF. DNA of the CDR3: TGTGCCAGCAGTTTAGTGGACAGGGGGCTTGAGCAGTTCTTC.